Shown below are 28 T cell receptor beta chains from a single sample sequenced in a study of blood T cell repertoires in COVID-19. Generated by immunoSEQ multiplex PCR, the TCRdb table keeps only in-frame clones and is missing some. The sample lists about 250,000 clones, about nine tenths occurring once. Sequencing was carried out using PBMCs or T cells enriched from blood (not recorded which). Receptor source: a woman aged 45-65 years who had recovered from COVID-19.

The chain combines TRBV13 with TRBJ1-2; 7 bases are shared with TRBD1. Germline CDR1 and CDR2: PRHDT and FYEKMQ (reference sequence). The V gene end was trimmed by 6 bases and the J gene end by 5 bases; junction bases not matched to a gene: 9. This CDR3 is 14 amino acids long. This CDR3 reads CASRYRGSPYGYTF. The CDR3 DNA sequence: TGTGCCAGCAGATACAGGGGTTCCCCTTATGGCTACACCTTC.

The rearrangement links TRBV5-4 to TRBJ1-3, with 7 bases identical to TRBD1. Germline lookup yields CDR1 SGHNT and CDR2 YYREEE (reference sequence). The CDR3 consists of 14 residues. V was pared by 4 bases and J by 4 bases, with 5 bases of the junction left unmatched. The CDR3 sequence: CASSATGRGNTIYF. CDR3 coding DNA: TGTGCCAGCAGCGCGACAGGGAGAGGAAACACCATATATTTT.

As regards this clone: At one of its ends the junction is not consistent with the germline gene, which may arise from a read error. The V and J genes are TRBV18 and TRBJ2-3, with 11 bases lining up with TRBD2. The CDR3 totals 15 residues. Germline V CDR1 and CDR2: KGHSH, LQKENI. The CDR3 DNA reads TGTGCCAGCTCTCCACTAGCGGGAGCCCCAGATACGCAGTATTTT. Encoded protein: CASSPLAGAPDTQYF. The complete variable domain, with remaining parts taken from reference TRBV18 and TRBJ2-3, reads NAGVMQNPRHLVRRRGQEARLRCSPMKGHSHVYWYRQLPEEGLKFMVYLQKENIIDESGMPKERFSAEFPKEGPSILRIQQVVRGDSAAYFCASSPLAGAPDTQYFGPGTRLTVL.

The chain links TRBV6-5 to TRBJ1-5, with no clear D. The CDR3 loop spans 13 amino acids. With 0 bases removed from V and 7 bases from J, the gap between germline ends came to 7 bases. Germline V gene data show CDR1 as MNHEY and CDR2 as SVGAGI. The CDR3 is CASSYSTGQPQHF. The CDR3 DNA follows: TGTGCCAGCAGTTACTCGACGGGGCAGCCCCAGCATTTT.

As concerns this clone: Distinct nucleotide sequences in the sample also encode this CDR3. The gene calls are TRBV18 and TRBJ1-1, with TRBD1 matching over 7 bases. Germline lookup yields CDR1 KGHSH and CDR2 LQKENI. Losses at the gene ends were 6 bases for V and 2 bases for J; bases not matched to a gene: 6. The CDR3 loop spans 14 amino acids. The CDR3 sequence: CASSPNRGNTEAFF. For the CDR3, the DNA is TGTGCCAGCTCGCCCAACAGGGGAAACACTGAAGCTTTCTTT.

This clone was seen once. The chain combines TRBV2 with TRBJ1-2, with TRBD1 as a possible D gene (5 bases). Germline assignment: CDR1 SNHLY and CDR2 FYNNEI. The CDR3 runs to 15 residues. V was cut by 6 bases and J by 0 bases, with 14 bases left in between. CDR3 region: CASRGPESTNYGYTF. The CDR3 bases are TGTGCCAGCAGGGGGCCTGAATCGACTAACTATGGCTACACCTTC.

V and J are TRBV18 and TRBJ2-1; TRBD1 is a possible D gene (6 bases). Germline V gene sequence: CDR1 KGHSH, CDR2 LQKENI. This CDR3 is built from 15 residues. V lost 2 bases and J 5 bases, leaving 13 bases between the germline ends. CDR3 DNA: TGTGCCAGCTCACCAAGACCACAGGGTGACAATGAGCAGTTCTTC. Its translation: CASSPRPQGDNEQFF.

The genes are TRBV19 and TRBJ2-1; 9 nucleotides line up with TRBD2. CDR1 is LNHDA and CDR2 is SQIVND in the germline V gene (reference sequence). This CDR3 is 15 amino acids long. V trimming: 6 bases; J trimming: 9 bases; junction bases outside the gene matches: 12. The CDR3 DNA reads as TGTGCCAGTAGAGCGTCGGCGGGAGGGGGGGCTGAGCAGTTCTTC. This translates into CASRASAGGGAEQFF.

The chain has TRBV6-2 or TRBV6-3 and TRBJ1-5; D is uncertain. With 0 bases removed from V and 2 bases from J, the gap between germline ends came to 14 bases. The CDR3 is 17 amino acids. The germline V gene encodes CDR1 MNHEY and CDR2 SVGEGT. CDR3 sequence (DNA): TGTGCCAGCAGTTACTCGATATACCGCGAACGCAATCAGCCCCAGCATTTT. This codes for CASSYSIYRERNQPQHF.

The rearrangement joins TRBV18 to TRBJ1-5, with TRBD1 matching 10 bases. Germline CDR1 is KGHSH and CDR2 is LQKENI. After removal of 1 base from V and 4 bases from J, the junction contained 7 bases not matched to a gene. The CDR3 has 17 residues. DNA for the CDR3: TGTGCCAGCTCACCACGAGTGGAGGGACAGGGGAATCAGCCCCAGCATTTT. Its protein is CASSPRVEGQGNQPQHF.

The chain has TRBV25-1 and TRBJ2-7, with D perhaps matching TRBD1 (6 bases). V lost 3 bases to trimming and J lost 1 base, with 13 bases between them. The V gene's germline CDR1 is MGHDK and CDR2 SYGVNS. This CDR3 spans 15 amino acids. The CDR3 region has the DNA TGTGCCAGCAGTGACCCACGGACAGATTCCTACGAGCAGTACTTC. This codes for CASSDPRTDSYEQYF.

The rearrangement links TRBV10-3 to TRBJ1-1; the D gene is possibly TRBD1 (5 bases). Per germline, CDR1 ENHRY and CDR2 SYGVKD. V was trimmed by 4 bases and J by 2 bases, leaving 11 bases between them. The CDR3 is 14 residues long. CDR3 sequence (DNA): TGTGCCATCAGTGGCCCGGGGGATAACACTGAAGCTTTCTTT. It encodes CAISGPGDNTEAFF.

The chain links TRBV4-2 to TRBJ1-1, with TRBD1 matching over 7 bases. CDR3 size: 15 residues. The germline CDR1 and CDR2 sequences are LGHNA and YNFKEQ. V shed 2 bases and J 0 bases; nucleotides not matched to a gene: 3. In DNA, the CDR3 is TGTGCCAGCAGCCAAACAGGGGATGTGAACACTGAAGCTTTCTTT. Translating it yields CASSQTGDVNTEAFF.

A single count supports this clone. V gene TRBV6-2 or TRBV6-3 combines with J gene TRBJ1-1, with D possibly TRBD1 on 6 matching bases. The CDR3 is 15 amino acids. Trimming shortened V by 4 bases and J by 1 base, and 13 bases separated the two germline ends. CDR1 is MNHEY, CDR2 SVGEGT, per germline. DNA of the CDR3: TGTGCCAGCAGTTCGGGGGGACATTCGAACACTGAAGCTTTCTTT. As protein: CASSSGGHSNTEAFF.

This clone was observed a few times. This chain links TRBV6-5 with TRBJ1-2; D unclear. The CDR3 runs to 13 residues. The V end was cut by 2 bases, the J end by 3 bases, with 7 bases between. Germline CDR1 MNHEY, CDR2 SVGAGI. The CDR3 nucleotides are TGTGCCAGCAGTTACGATCCAGACTATGGCTACACCTTC. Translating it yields CASSYDPDYGYTF.

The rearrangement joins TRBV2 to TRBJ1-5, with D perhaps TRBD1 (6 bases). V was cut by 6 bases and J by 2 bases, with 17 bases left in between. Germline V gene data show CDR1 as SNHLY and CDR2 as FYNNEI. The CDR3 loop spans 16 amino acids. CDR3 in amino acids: CASRRATGNGNQPQHF. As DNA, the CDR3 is TGTGCCAGCAGAAGGGCCACAGGGAATGGCAATCAGCCCCAGCATTTT.

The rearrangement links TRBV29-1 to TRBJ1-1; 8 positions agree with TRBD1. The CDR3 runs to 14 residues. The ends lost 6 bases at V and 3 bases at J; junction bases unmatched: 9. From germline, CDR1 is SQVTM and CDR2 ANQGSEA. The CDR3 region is CSVSDREGYTEAFF. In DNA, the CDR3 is TGCAGCGTCTCGGACAGGGAGGGGTACACTGAAGCTTTCTTT. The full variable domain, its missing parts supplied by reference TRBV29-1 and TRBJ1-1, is SAVISQKPSRDICQRGTSLTIQCQVDSQVTMMFWYRQQPGQSLTLIATANQGSEATYESGFVIDKFPISRPNLTFSTLTVSNMSPEDSSIYLCSVSDREGYTEAFFGQGTRLTVV.

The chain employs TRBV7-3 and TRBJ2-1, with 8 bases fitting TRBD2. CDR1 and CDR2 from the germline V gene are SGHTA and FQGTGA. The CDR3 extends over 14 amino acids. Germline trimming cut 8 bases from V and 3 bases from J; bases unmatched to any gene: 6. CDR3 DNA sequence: TGTGCCAGCGCGGTAGCGGGGCTCTACAATGAGCAGTTCTTC. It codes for CASAVAGLYNEQFF.

The CDR3 DNA reads TGTGCCAGCAGCCCGCCGAGGGGCGGGAGAGGGAACGGGGAGCTGTTTTTT. Its protein product is CASSPPRGGRGNGELFF. This chain uses TRBV7-2 with TRBJ2-2; 7 bases map to TRBD2. Germline CDR1 and CDR2: SGHTA and FQGNSA. The CDR3 runs 17 residues. V lost 5 bases and J lost 7; bases outside the gene matches: 16.

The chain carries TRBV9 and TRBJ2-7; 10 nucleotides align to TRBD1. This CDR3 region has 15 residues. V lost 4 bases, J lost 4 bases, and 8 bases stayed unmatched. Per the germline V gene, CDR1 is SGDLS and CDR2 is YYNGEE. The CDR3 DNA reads TGTGCCAGCAGCTTCGGACAGGGGGTAAAGTACGAGCAGTACTTC. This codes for CASSFGQGVKYEQYF.

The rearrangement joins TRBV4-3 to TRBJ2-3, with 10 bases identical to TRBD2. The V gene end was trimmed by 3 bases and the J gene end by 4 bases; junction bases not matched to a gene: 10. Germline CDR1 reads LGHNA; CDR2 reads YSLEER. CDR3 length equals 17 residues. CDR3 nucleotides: TGCGCCAGCAGCCAGGGTGCTAGCGGGAGCGCCCCAGATACGCAGTATTTT. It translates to CASSQGASGSAPDTQYF.

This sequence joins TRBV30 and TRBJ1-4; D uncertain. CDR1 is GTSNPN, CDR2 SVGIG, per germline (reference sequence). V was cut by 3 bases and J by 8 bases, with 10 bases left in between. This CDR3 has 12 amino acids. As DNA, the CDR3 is TGTGCCTGGAGCGGAGACGGGGAAAAACTGTTTTTT. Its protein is CAWSGDGEKLFF.

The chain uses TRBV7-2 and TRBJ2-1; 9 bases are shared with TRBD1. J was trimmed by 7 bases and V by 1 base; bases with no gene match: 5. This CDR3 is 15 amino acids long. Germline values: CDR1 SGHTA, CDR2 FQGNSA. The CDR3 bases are TGTGCCAGCAGCTTAGACAGGGGGCGGGAAAATGAGCAGTTCTTC. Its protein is CASSLDRGRENEQFF. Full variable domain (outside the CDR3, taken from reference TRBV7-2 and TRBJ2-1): GAGVSQSPSNKVTEKGKDVELRCDPISGHTALYWYRQSLGQGLEFLIYFQGNSAPDKSGLPSDRFSAERTGGSVSTLTIQRTQQEDSAVYLCASSLDRGRENEQFFGPGTRLTVL.

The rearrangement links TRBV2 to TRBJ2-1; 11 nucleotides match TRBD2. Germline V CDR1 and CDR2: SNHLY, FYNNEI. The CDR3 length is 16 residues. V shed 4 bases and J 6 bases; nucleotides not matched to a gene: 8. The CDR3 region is CASSVELAGVGNEQFF. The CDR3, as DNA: TGTGCCAGCAGTGTGGAACTAGCGGGAGTAGGCAATGAGCAGTTCTTC. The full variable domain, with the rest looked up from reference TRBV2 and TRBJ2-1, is EPEVTQTPSHQVTQMGQEVILRCVPISNHLYFYWYRQILGQKVEFLVSFYNNEISEKSEIFDDQFSVERPDGSNFTLKIRSTKLEDSAMYFCASSVELAGVGNEQFFGPGTRLTVL.

CDR3 protein: CASRSDRVVSYNEQFF. As DNA, the CDR3 is TGTGCCAGCAGGTCGGACAGGGTTGTCTCCTACAATGAGCAGTTCTTC. The chain recombines TRBV28 with TRBJ2-1; 8 bases are shared with TRBD1. Unmatched junction bases numbered 7, after V lost 6 bases and J lost 0 bases. Germline V gene sequence: CDR1 MDHEN, CDR2 SYDVKM. CDR3 size: 16 residues.

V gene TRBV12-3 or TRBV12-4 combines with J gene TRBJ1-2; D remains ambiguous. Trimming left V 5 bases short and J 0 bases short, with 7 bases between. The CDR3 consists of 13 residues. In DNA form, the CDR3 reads TGTGCCAGCAGTCCCCAGACTAACTATGGCTACACCTTC. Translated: CASSPQTNYGYTF.

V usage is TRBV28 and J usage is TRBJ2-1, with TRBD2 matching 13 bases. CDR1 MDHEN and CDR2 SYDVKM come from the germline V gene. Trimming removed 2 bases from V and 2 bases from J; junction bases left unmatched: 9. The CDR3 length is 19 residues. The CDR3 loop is CASSLGGLAGVGAYNEQFF. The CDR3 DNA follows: TGTGCCAGCAGTTTAGGAGGACTAGCGGGAGTCGGGGCCTACAATGAGCAGTTCTTC.

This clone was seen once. As DNA, the CDR3 is TGTGCCAGCTCGCAGGGACAGTCTGATGGACTGGATACGCAGTATTTT. This sequence encodes CASSQGQSDGLDTQYF. This rearrangement joins TRBV2 to TRBJ2-3; 7 nucleotides line up with TRBD1. The J segment lost 6 bases and the V segment lost 8 bases, leaving 17 bases of the junction unmatched. The CDR3 runs 16 residues. CDR1 is SNHLY, CDR2 FYNNEI, per germline.